The 26 T cell receptor beta chains below come from one sample, sequenced in a study of T-cell reconstitution after alpha-beta-depleted transplantation in children. A TCRbeta library incorporating unique molecular identifiers was prepared. Each CDR3 protein gets one entry after TCRdb re-called the PCR reads with MiXCR. The data hold some 200,000 distinct CDR3 sequences, with 8% to 9.5% observed a single time. The sequences come from PBMCs from the stem cell graft donor, collected from the stem cell graft. The receptor source for this set is a human donor who donated a stem cell graft to a child with acute lymphoblastic leukemia.

This clonotype has more than one count but fewer than ten. The V gene is TRBV12-3 or TRBV12-4, the J gene TRBJ2-3; D not resolved. V was pared by 3 bases and J by 1 base, with 5 bases between. This CDR3 region has 13 residues. The CDR3 DNA sequence: TGTGCCAGCAGTTTCGAGCGCACAGATACGCAGTATTTT. Residues: CASSFERTDTQYF.

This clonotype was seen only a few times. The chain links TRBV29-1 to TRBJ1-1, with 9 bases fitting TRBD1. The V gene end was trimmed by 5 bases and the J gene end by 3 bases; junction bases not matched to a gene: 4. The CDR3 extends over 13 amino acids. The germline V gene encodes CDR1 SQVTM and CDR2 ANQGSEA. CDR3 in DNA: TGCAGCGTTCAAAGACAGGGGGACACTGAAGCTTTCTTT. Translating it yields CSVQRQGDTEAFF.

The chain's CDR3 is CASSPGTGRLKTQYF. As DNA, the CDR3 is TGTGCCAGCAGCCCGGGGACAGGGAGACTTAAGACCCAGTACTTC. This rearrangement joins TRBV14 to TRBJ2-5, with TRBD1 matching over 9 bases. With 4 bases clipped from V and 6 bases from J, the junction kept 9 bases outside the gene matches. Germline CDR1 is SGHDN and CDR2 is FVKESK. This CDR3 spans 15 amino acids. Complete variable domain (other parts from reference TRBV14 and TRBJ2-5): EAGVTQFPSHSVIEKGQTVTLRCDPISGHDNLYWYRRVMGKEIKFLLHFVKESKQDESGMPNNRFLAERTGGTYSTLKVQPAELEDSGVYFCASSPGTGRLKTQYFGPGTRLLVL.

The rearrangement uses TRBV12-3 or TRBV12-4 and TRBJ2-5; 13 bases match TRBD2. After removal of 6 bases from V and 7 bases from J, the junction contained 11 bases not matched to a gene. This CDR3 has 16 amino acids. CDR3 bases: TGTGCCAGCAGGAAAACGGGGACTAGCGGGGTTTCGACCCAGTACTTC. It yields the protein CASRKTGTSGVSTQYF.

This clonotype was counted a few times. V usage is TRBV12-3 or TRBV12-4 and J usage is TRBJ1-4; tentative D call: TRBD1 (6 bases). The CDR3 contains 16 residues. The V end was cut by 6 bases, the J end by 0 bases, with 14 bases between. The CDR3: CASRRGTSATNEKLFF. The CDR3 DNA is TGTGCCAGCAGACGCGGGACATCTGCAACTAATGAAAAACTGTTTTTT.

This clonotype has a count of ten or more. The gene calls are TRBV5-1 and TRBJ1-2, with D maybe TRBD1 (5 bases). Trimming removed 1 base from V and 4 bases from J, with 11 bases in between. Germline CDR1 is SGHRS and CDR2 is YFSETQ. The CDR3 has 14 residues. CDR3 sequence: CASSLRQGSYGYTF. CDR3 nucleotide sequence: TGCGCCAGCAGCTTGCGGCAGGGCAGCTATGGCTACACCTTC.

This clonotype was counted only a few times. This chain links TRBV20-1 with TRBJ2-3, with 12 nucleotides matching TRBD2. CDR3 length equals 18 residues. Germline assignment: CDR1 DFQATT and CDR2 SNEGSKA (reference sequence). Trimming removed 3 bases from V and 1 base from J; junction bases left unmatched: 11. CDR3 DNA: TGCAGTGCTAGGAGGCTAGCGGGGGGGCGAATCCGCACAGATACGCAGTATTTT. Its translation: CSARRLAGGRIRTDTQYF.

A few counts support this clonotype. V gene TRBV14 combines with J gene TRBJ2-6; D unresolved. Per germline, CDR1 SGHDN and CDR2 FVKESK. The CDR3 covers 16 residues. Trimming took 4 bases from V and 0 from J, leaving 10 bases between them. CDR3 loop: CASSRQPSSGANVLTF. CDR3 coding DNA: TGTGCCAGCAGCCGCCAGCCCAGCTCTGGGGCCAACGTCCTGACTTTC.

This clonotype was detected ten times or more. The junction departs from germline at one end; a sequencing error may be responsible. V gene TRBV14 combines with J gene TRBJ1-1; D is undetermined. Germline V gene data show CDR1 as SGHDN and CDR2 as FVKESK. The CDR3 is 11 amino acids. The CDR3 is CASSQDHLAVF. The CDR3 DNA reads TGTGCCAGCAGCCAAGATCATCTTGCAGTCTTT.

The chain carries TRBV5-1 and TRBJ1-4; TRBD1 agrees at 9 bases. Looked up from germline, CDR1 is SGHRS and CDR2 is YFSETQ. V was clipped by 0 bases and J by 5 bases; unmatched bases: 8. The CDR3 has 17 amino acids. The CDR3 reads CASSLASGTGINEKLFF. CDR3 DNA sequence: TGCGCCAGCAGCTTGGCATCGGGGACAGGGATAAATGAAAAACTGTTTTTT.

The chain employs TRBV27 and TRBJ1-5, with 12 bases lining up with TRBD1. The CDR3 length is 15 residues. Germline trimming cut 5 bases from V and 6 bases from J; bases unmatched to any gene: 5. Germline assignment: CDR1 MNHEY and CDR2 SMNVEV (reference sequence). The CDR3 DNA follows: TGTGCCAGCAGTGAGCGGGACAGGGGGCTTCAGCCCCAGCATTTT. Its translation: CASSERDRGLQPQHF.

The J gene is TRBJ2-3, the V gene TRBV9; TRBD2 aligns across 10 bases. CDR1 is SGDLS, CDR2 YYNGEE, per germline. V was clipped by 0 bases and J by 3 bases; unmatched bases: 7. The CDR3 extends over 17 amino acids. DNA of the CDR3: TGTGCCAGCAGCGTAGACCCCAGCGGGGGGGTGACAGATACGCAGTATTTT. Amino acid sequence: CASSVDPSGGVTDTQYF.

There are a few counts of this clonotype. V and J are TRBV18 and TRBJ1-6; D may be TRBD1 (5 bases). CDR3 size: 20 residues. The V end lost 0 bases, the J end lost 0 bases, and 18 bases lay between the germline ends. Germline V gene data show CDR1 as KGHSH and CDR2 as LQKENI. Here the CDR3 reads CASSPPAAPKGLSYNSPLHF. For the CDR3, the DNA is TGTGCCAGCTCACCACCGGCAGCGCCCAAGGGGCTCTCCTATAATTCACCCCTCCACTTT.

This chain joins TRBV20-1 and TRBJ2-5, with 9 bases aligning to TRBD2. V dropped 0 bases and J dropped 0; count of bases not matched to a gene: 8. Per germline, CDR1 DFQATT and CDR2 SNEGSKA (reference sequence). The CDR3 covers 17 residues. CDR3 DNA: TGCAGTGCTAGAGACCTACGGCGGGGGGGTAACCAAGAGACCCAGTACTTC. Its protein is CSARDLRRGGNQETQYF.

This clonotype was found many times. The V gene is TRBV10-3, the J gene TRBJ1-2, with 7 bases lining up with TRBD1. In germline, CDR1 is ENHRY, CDR2 SYGVKD. The V gene end was trimmed by 5 bases and the J gene end by 3 bases; junction bases not matched to a gene: 6. The CDR3 covers 14 residues. The CDR3 nucleotides are TGTGCCATCAGTAAAACCGGGACAGACTATGGCTACACCTTC. This encodes CAISKTGTDYGYTF.

This clonotype was recorded at least ten times. The chain couples TRBV6-1 to TRBJ2-5; D possibly corresponds to TRBD1 (6 bases). This CDR3 is 14 amino acids long. In germline, CDR1 is MNHNS, CDR2 SASEGT. V was pared by 6 bases and J by 1 base, with 12 bases between. The CDR3 is CASSLTGTQETQYF. CDR3 DNA: TGTGCCAGCAGCCTCACAGGGACCCAAGAGACCCAGTACTTC.

This clonotype was seen only a few times. This rearrangement joins TRBV20-1 to TRBJ1-1; D unresolved. CDR1 DFQATT and CDR2 SNEGSKA come from the germline V gene (reference sequence). This CDR3 is 13 amino acids long. The V end was cut by 2 bases, the J end by 0 bases, with 7 bases between. CDR3 protein: CSARQYMNTEAFF. The CDR3 DNA reads TGCAGTGCTAGACAGTACATGAACACTGAAGCTTTCTTT.

The chain combines TRBV5-1 with TRBJ2-2, with a tentative D call TRBD1 (5 bases). Germline-derived CDR1 and CDR2 are SGHRS and YFSETQ. V gave up 5 bases and J gave up 5 bases, with 16 bases separating them. The CDR3 extends over 15 amino acids. CDR3 coding DNA: TGCGCCAGCAGGAGTTACGTGGGGCGGACCGGGGAGCTGTTTTTT. Protein product: CASRSYVGRTGELFF.

This clonotype was found a few times. J is TRBJ2-7 and V is TRBV9; 8 nucleotides align to TRBD1. Trimming took 3 bases from V and 5 from J; bases not matched to a gene: 4. This CDR3 contains 13 residues. Germline loops: CDR1 SGDLS, CDR2 YYNGEE. CDR3 in DNA: TGTGCCAGCAGCGGTACAGGGGGGAACGAGCAGTACTTC. Translated, it gives CASSGTGGNEQYF.

This clonotype came up a few times. The CDR3 protein is CSARRGGTSTDTQYF. The CDR3 coding sequence is TGCAGTGCTAGGAGGGGGGGAACTAGCACAGATACGCAGTATTTT. The chain links TRBV20-1 to TRBJ2-3; TRBD2 is a possible D gene (7 bases). Trimming stripped 3 bases from V and 0 bases from J, with 13 bases between. CDR1 DFQATT and CDR2 SNEGSKA come from the germline V gene (reference sequence). This CDR3 has 15 amino acids.

In this sample, this clonotype turned up a few times. This chain connects TRBV12-3 or TRBV12-4 to TRBJ1-1, with D hard to call. The CDR3 sequence is 13 residues long. V was clipped by 2 bases and J by 5 bases, with 9 bases between them. CDR3 sequence (DNA): TGTGCCAGCAGTTTATCGGGGTGGACTGAAGCTTTCTTT. The encoded protein is CASSLSGWTEAFF.

This clonotype was picked up one time. The V and J genes are TRBV7-2 and TRBJ2-7; 11 bases line up with TRBD2. CDR3 size: 15 residues. CDR1 is SGHTA and CDR2 is FQGNSA in the germline V gene. After removal of 1 base from V and 2 bases from J, the junction contained 1 base not matched to a gene. The CDR3 here is CASSLVAGGAYEQYF. The CDR3 nucleotides are TGTGCCAGCAGCTTAGTAGCGGGGGGGGCCTACGAGCAGTACTTC.

This clonotype was observed a few times. This sequence joins TRBV2 and TRBJ1-5, with 7 bases aligning to TRBD1. Trimming at V came to 6 bases and at J to 7 bases, leaving 15 bases not matched to a gene. CDR1 is SNHLY, CDR2 FYNNEI, per germline. This CDR3 region has 16 residues. CDR3 sequence reads: CASSPDSARRGQPQHF. In DNA form, the CDR3 reads TGTGCCAGCAGCCCCGACTCAGCTCGCAGGGGGCAGCCCCAGCATTTT. Based on the CDR3 plus reference TRBV2 and TRBJ1-5, the full variable domain is EPEVTQTPSHQVTQMGQEVILRCVPISNHLYFYWYRQILGQKVEFLVSFYNNEISEKSEIFDDQFSVERPDGSNFTLKIRSTKLEDSAMYFCASSPDSARRGQPQHFGDGTRLSIL.

This clonotype was recorded at least ten times. The gene calls are TRBV20-1 and TRBJ1-6; D not certain. Trimming took off 3 bases at V and 4 bases at J, with 7 bases between the two ends. This CDR3 has 13 residues. Germline V lookup: CDR1 DFQATT, CDR2 SNEGSKA (reference sequence). CDR3 amino acids: CSASEEYNSPLHF. DNA for the CDR3: TGCAGTGCTAGTGAAGAGTATAATTCACCCCTCCACTTT.

This clonotype was observed at least ten times. The CDR3 DNA sequence: TGTGCCAGCAGTTTCCCCCAGAAGGGTCAGTGGGATGAGCAGTTCTTC. This gives the protein CASSFPQKGQWDEQFF. The genes are TRBV12-3 or TRBV12-4 and TRBJ2-1; D is uncertain. V was shortened by 3 bases and J by 8 bases, with 20 bases between the two germline ends. CDR3 size: 16 residues.

This clonotype came up a few times. This chain links TRBV7-8 with TRBJ2-1; 15 positions match TRBD2. Trimming took 2 bases from V and 4 from J; bases not matched to a gene: 3. The CDR3 sequence is 17 residues long. The germline V gene has CDR1 SGHVS and CDR2 FQNEAQ. CDR3 nucleotide sequence: TGTGCCAGCAGCTTACGAGGGACTAGCGGGAGGTACAATGAGCAGTTCTTC. Amino acid sequence: CASSLRGTSGRYNEQFF.